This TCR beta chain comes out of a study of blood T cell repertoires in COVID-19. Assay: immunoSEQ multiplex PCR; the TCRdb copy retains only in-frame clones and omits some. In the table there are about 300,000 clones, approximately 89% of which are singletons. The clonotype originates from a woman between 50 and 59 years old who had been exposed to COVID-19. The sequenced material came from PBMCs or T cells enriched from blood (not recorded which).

Here the CDR3 DNA reads TGTGCCAGCACATATCTAGCGGGGTCCCACAATGAGCAGTTCTTC. Its protein is CASTYLAGSHNEQFF. The chain recombines TRBV28 with TRBJ2-1; 9 bases map to TRBD2. CDR1 is MDHEN and CDR2 is SYDVKM in the germline V gene. This CDR3 has 15 amino acids. V lost 7 bases and J lost 5; bases outside the gene matches: 9.